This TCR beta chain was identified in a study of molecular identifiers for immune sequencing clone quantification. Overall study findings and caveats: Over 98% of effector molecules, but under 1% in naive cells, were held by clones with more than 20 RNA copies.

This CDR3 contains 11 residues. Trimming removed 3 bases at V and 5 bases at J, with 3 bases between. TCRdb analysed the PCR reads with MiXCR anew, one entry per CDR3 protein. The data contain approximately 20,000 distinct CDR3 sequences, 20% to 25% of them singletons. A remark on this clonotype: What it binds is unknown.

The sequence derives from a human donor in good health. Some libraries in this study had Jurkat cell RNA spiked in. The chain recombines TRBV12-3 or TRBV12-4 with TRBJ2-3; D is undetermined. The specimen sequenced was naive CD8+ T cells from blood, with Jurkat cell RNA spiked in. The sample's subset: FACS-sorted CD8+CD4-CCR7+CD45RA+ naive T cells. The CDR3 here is CASSFVDTQYF. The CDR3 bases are TGTGCCAGCAGTTTTGTAGATACGCAGTATTTT.